This TCR beta chain appears in the sequencing data of a study of shared clonotypes between healthy human individuals. General study points: The generation probabilities recorded for non-shared clonotypes fell below those of clonotypes shared by all four donors. Clonotype sharing among donors likely depends on sequencing depth.

The method was immunoSEQ multiplex PCR; TCRdb's version includes in-frame clones alone and lacks a portion of them. The profile shows 2 million to 2.5 million clones, 85% to 95% of them singletons. As for this clone: Its antigen is not identified.

Donors were Caucasian adults residing in Nashville, Tennessee, USA. The CDR3 is 17 amino acids. From germline, CDR1 is LGHNA and CDR2 YSLEER. Trimming at V came to 4 bases and at J to 2 bases, leaving 10 bases not matched to a gene. Sequencing input: naive CD4+ T cells from PBMCs. Subset specified: CD45RA+ positively selected. The TCR comes from a man aged 18-30 years in good health. Some clones in this sample may be carry-over from other donors' samples. The V call is TRBV4-3, the J call TRBJ2-7; 11 positions match TRBD2. The CDR3 nucleotides read TGCGCCAGCAGCCGTTTAGTGGCTAGCGGGGGGACCTACGAGCAGTACTTC. This translates into CASSRLVASGGTYEQYF.